These 23 T cell receptor beta chains originate from one sample sequenced in a study of neurological immune-mediated disorders. TCRdb used MiXCR to reprocess the 5' RACE reads, holding one entry per CDR3 protein. The sample yields around 30,000 distinct CDR3 sequences, roughly 4.4% seen once. The specimen sequenced was PBMCs. These TCRs come from a young man in good health.

This clonotype came up many times. This chain connects TRBV5-1 to TRBJ1-1; possible D gene TRBD1, 6 bases. V was trimmed by 4 bases and J by 2 bases, leaving 12 bases between them. This CDR3 comprises 14 residues. CDR1 SGHRS and CDR2 YFSETQ come from the germline V gene. CDR3: CASSETGQNTEAFF. Here the CDR3 DNA reads TGCGCCAGCAGCGAAACAGGGCAAAACACTGAAGCTTTCTTT.

This clonotype was counted ten times or more. The rearrangement links TRBV20-1 to TRBJ2-5, with unresolved D. V lost 8 bases to trimming and J lost 5 bases, with 24 bases between them. The CDR3 is 15 amino acids. Germline-derived CDR1 and CDR2 are DFQATT and SNEGSKA (reference sequence). CDR3 DNA sequence: TGCAGTACGATAATCCGGGCACTCAATAGGGAGACCCAGTACTTC. Its translation is CSTIIRALNRETQYF.

Ten or more counts support this clonotype. This chain uses TRBV5-1 with TRBJ2-3; D gene unclear. Trimming removed 0 bases at V and 2 bases at J, with 7 bases between. Germline V gene lookup returns CDR1 SGHRS and CDR2 YFSETQ. This CDR3 comprises 14 residues. The CDR3 loop reads CASSLGEPTDTQYF. The CDR3 DNA reads as TGCGCCAGCAGCTTGGGGGAACCCACAGATACGCAGTATTTT.

This clonotype has at least ten counts. V usage is TRBV5-6 and J usage is TRBJ2-3; D remains unclear. Germline V gives CDR1 SGHDT, CDR2 YYEEEE. The CDR3 contains 14 residues. The V and J ends lost 1 base and 2 bases respectively, with 8 bases between them. The CDR3, as DNA: TGTGCCAGCAGCTTGATACCTTACACAGATACGCAGTATTTT. This translates into CASSLIPYTDTQYF.

This clonotype has ten or more counts. The V and J genes are TRBV3-1 and TRBJ1-2, with a possible D match to TRBD1 (5 bases). V was trimmed by 6 bases and J by 0 bases, leaving 14 bases between them. The CDR3 covers 15 residues. Per the germline V gene, CDR1 is LGHDT and CDR2 is YNNKEL (reference sequence). In DNA form, the CDR3 reads TGTGCCAGCAGACACGGACATGAAGCTAACTATGGCTACACCTTC. Protein: CASRHGHEANYGYTF.

This clonotype was seen repeatedly, ten times or more. The chain has TRBV6-2 or TRBV6-3 and TRBJ2-5; no firm D call. CDR1 MNHEY and CDR2 SVGEGT come from the germline V gene. The CDR3 runs to 14 residues. The V end was cut by 3 bases, the J end by 2 bases, with 10 bases between. This CDR3 is CASSYGGSQETQYF. DNA for the CDR3: TGTGCCAGCAGTTATGGCGGATCTCAAGAGACCCAGTACTTC.

This clonotype was found many times. The CDR3 DNA reads TGCGCCAGCAGCTTGGATGGGGGGGCGAACTATGGCTACACCTTC. It encodes CASSLDGGANYGYTF. This chain uses TRBV5-1 with TRBJ1-2; D perhaps matches TRBD1 (6 bases). Trimming took 0 bases from V and 2 from J, leaving 11 bases between them. Germline CDR1 is SGHRS and CDR2 is YFSETQ. The CDR3 is made up of 15 amino acids.

This clonotype was recorded at least ten times. The rearrangement joins TRBV20-1 to TRBJ1-4; D unresolved. The CDR3 contains 13 residues. The V end lost 3 bases, the J end lost 5 bases, and 10 bases lay between the germline ends. Germline loops: CDR1 DFQATT, CDR2 SNEGSKA (reference sequence). CDR3 in DNA: TGCAGTGCTAGGAGCCAGCCCAATGAAAAACTGTTTTTT. Residues: CSARSQPNEKLFF.

This clonotype was observed many times. This chain joins TRBV5-1 and TRBJ2-3; D may be TRBD1 (8 bases). CDR1 and CDR2 (germline): SGHRS, YFSETQ. CDR3 length: 16 residues. V shed 0 bases and J shed 3 bases, with 14 bases lying between them. The CDR3 is CASSLDTGGVTDTQYF. CDR3 DNA: TGCGCCAGCAGCTTGGACACAGGGGGGGTGACAGATACGCAGTATTTT.

This clonotype was recorded many times. The rearrangement links TRBV5-6 to TRBJ1-5; perhaps TRBD1 as D (5 bases). Germline V gene sequence: CDR1 SGHDT, CDR2 YYEEEE. This CDR3 has 13 amino acids. Trimming removed 4 bases from V and 5 bases from J, with 10 bases in between. In DNA form, the CDR3 reads TGTGCCAGCAGCGAGGGACCTTATCAGCCCCAGCATTTT. Translated: CASSEGPYQPQHF.

This clonotype appeared many times. J is TRBJ2-3 and V is TRBV20-1, with 8 bases identical to TRBD2. The CDR3 length is 17 residues. CDR1 DFQATT and CDR2 SNEGSKA come from the germline V gene (reference sequence). The J segment lost 3 bases and the V segment lost 4 bases, leaving 15 bases of the junction unmatched. This chain's CDR3 is CSATVLRRGVLTDTQYF. CDR3 coding DNA: TGCAGTGCTACGGTCCTTCGGCGGGGGGTGTTAACAGATACGCAGTATTTT.

This clonotype was counted many times. The chain couples TRBV4-1 to TRBJ2-5; D unresolved. The CDR3 sequence is 16 residues long. V lost 0 bases to trimming and J lost 0 bases, with 11 bases between them. Per the germline V gene, CDR1 is MGHRA and CDR2 is YSYEKL. The CDR3 protein is CASSQDPRSHQETQYF. In nucleotides, the CDR3 is TGCGCCAGCAGCCAAGACCCCCGCAGTCACCAAGAGACCCAGTACTTC.

This clonotype has a count of ten or more. The chain joins TRBV10-2 to TRBJ1-2, with TRBD1 matching 7 bases. In germline, CDR1 is WSHSY, CDR2 SAAADI. V dropped 3 bases and J dropped 4; count of bases not matched to a gene: 8. The CDR3 extends over 15 amino acids. The CDR3 sequence is CASSDSSGGLYGYTF. CDR3 sequence (DNA): TGCGCCAGCAGTGATAGTTCAGGGGGACTCTATGGCTACACCTTC.

Many counts were recorded for this clonotype. The chain uses TRBV25-1 and TRBJ2-7; D unclear. CDR3 length: 12 residues. V lost 5 bases, J lost 5 bases, and 10 bases lay in between. Per the germline V gene, CDR1 is MGHDK and CDR2 is SYGVNS. CDR3 sequence: CASSFFVHEQYF. DNA for the CDR3: TGTGCCAGCAGTTTCTTTGTCCACGAGCAGTACTTC.

This clonotype was seen many times. This chain connects TRBV5-6 to TRBJ2-3, with TRBD2 matching over 9 bases. CDR1 is SGHDT and CDR2 is YYEEEE in the germline V gene. V lost 3 bases, J lost 4 bases, and 0 bases stayed unmatched. This CDR3 has 13 residues. CDR3 in amino acids: CASSWTSADTQYF. CDR3 nucleotides: TGTGCCAGCAGCTGGACTAGCGCAGATACGCAGTATTTT.

This clonotype was picked up many times. The gene calls are TRBV20-1 and TRBJ2-7, with TRBD1 as a possible D gene (5 bases). V was clipped by 5 bases and J by 2 bases, with 10 bases between them. This CDR3 region has 12 residues. The germline V gene has CDR1 DFQATT and CDR2 SNEGSKA (reference sequence). Written as DNA, the CDR3 is TGCAGTGCTTCGGACACCACCTACGAGCAGTACTTC. Translating gives CSASDTTYEQYF.

This clonotype was observed many times. The chain links TRBV5-1 to TRBJ2-1, with TRBD2 matching over 8 bases. The V gene end was trimmed by 0 bases and the J gene end by 2 bases; junction bases not matched to a gene: 4. Germline V gene data show CDR1 as SGHRS and CDR2 as YFSETQ. The CDR3 has 16 amino acids. DNA of the CDR3: TGCGCCAGCAGCTTGGCGGACGGGGGGGCCTACAATGAGCAGTTCTTC. Its protein is CASSLADGGAYNEQFF.

This clonotype was detected a few times. V is TRBV3-1 and J is TRBJ2-5, with D perhaps given as TRBD1 or TRBD2 (5 bases each). The germline V gene has CDR1 LGHDT and CDR2 YNNKEL (reference sequence). The CDR3 extends over 15 amino acids. Trimming pared 4 bases from V and 6 bases from J, leaving 18 bases between. The CDR3, as DNA: TGTGCCAGCAGCCCCCGACCGAGGGGAGTGAAGACCCAGTACTTC. This sequence encodes CASSPRPRGVKTQYF.

This clonotype has only a few counts. The J gene is TRBJ1-1, the V gene TRBV18; D is possibly TRBD1 (6 bases). V was clipped by 3 bases and J by 6 bases, with 17 bases between them. This CDR3 is built from 15 residues. CDR1 is KGHSH and CDR2 is LQKENI in the germline V gene. The CDR3 DNA sequence: TGTGCCAGCTCACCTGGGGGCTTTTTTCCTGCTGAAGCTTTCTTT. The encoded protein is CASSPGGFFPAEAFF.

This clonotype appeared many times. The chain recombines TRBV10-3 with TRBJ2-2; 11 positions match TRBD1. In germline, CDR1 is ENHRY, CDR2 SYGVKD. The V gene end was trimmed by 2 bases and the J gene end by 2 bases; junction bases not matched to a gene: 13. This CDR3 contains 20 residues. This CDR3 reads CAISERGQGVLTSNTGELFF. The CDR3 DNA sequence: TGTGCCATCAGTGAGAGGGGACAGGGGGTTCTCACATCTAACACCGGGGAGCTGTTTTTT.

Ten or more counts support this clonotype. V and J are TRBV5-6 and TRBJ2-1, with D possibly called TRBD1 or TRBD2 (5 bases each). The V gene lost 4 bases and the J gene lost 8 bases, with 16 bases spanning the gap. The CDR3 is 14 residues long. Germline V gene sequence: CDR1 SGHDT, CDR2 YYEEEE. The chain's CDR3 is CASSVGWGNDEQFF. The CDR3 DNA reads TGTGCCAGCAGCGTGGGGTGGGGGAACGATGAGCAGTTCTTC.

This clonotype was seen ten or more times. The chain employs TRBV3-1 and TRBJ1-2, with D possibly matching TRBD1 (6 bases). The CDR3 runs to 15 residues. Germline V gene data show CDR1 as LGHDT and CDR2 as YNNKEL (reference sequence). V was pared by 3 bases and J by 7 bases, with 18 bases between. The CDR3 spells CASSQSGAWSSGYTF. The CDR3 bases are TGTGCCAGCAGCCAGTCGGGGGCTTGGTCAAGTGGCTACACCTTC.

This clonotype showed up many times. The chain links TRBV4-2 to TRBJ2-7; 10 positions match TRBD2. The CDR3 length is 15 residues. J was trimmed by 5 bases and V by 0 bases; bases with no gene match: 4. The germline V gene has CDR1 LGHNA and CDR2 YNFKEQ. CDR3 region: CASSQELAGENEQYF. The DNA for the CDR3 is TGTGCCAGCAGCCAAGAGCTAGCGGGGGAAAACGAGCAGTACTTC.